Listed below are T cell receptor beta chains from one sample, sequenced in a study of T cells after yellow fever vaccination. One entry per CDR3 protein, called by TCRdb with MiXCR from the 5' RACE reads. The sample records some 300,000 distinct CDR3 sequences, about 8.3% being singletons. The sample consisted of PBMCs, taken more than 40 days after the first yellow fever vaccination. These receptor sequences come from a man younger than 35 who received the YFV17D yellow fever vaccine. The conserved cysteine and the conserved F or W are not part of the CDR3 here.

j_call v_call cdr3_aa
TRBJ1-1 TRBV9 ASSVVAAMNTEAF
TRBJ1-3 TRBV4-3 ASSQDGRGGSGNTIY
TRBJ2-2 TRBV6-5 ASSYHSGHPMNTGELF
TRBJ2-5 TRBV19 ASSITTAGGNQETQY
TRBJ2-2 TRBV4-2 ASSQVPLGELF
TRBJ2-2 TRBV7-2 ASSPYIGELF
TRBJ2-1 TRBV7-9 ASSLFESSGEQF
TRBJ1-3 TRBV7-6 ASSLQGGVSGNTIY
TRBJ2-7 TRBV29-1 SAGRQESTEQY
TRBJ2-1 TRBV29-1 SVALGGYNEQF
TRBJ2-3 TRBV12-3/TRBV12-4 ASTPQGLSTDTQY
TRBJ1-5 TRBV27 ASICTENQPQH
TRBJ2-1 TRBV2 ASSIQGARHNEQF
TRBJ1-1 TRBV27 ASRPAMNTEAF
TRBJ2-3 TRBV7-3 ASSRRGGVTDTQY
TRBJ2-3 TRBV18 ASSPPRQGWADTQY
TRBJ2-5 TRBV4-2 ASSQINRGETQY
TRBJ2-5 TRBV6-2/TRBV6-3 ASRRIPRAGGNQETQY
TRBJ2-5 TRBV3-1 ASSQGRRGETQY
TRBJ2-1 TRBV9 ASSVRPGQYEQF
TRBJ2-3 TRBV20-1 SARNGGGDTQY
TRBJ2-7 TRBV11-2 ASSYPTGVEQY
TRBJ2-4 TRBV12-3/TRBV12-4 ASRTGGSKNIQY
TRBJ2-1 TRBV3-1 ASSQLPGLAYNEQF
TRBJ2-7 TRBV12-3/TRBV12-4 ASSQGGSLEQY
TRBJ1-2 TRBV18 ASSPDRGANGYT
TRBJ1-2 TRBV9 ASSVGTGYGYT
TRBJ2-6 TRBV5-4 ASSQPSSTGANVLT
TRBJ2-3 TRBV4-3 ASSQGQGPSTDTQY
TRBJ1-2 TRBV6-1 ASSKGTGDYGYT
TRBJ1-6 TRBV19 ASSIRLGAAGSPLH
TRBJ2-1 TRBV5-1 ASGLTDEQF
TRBJ2-5 TRBV20-1 SASQGTETQY
TRBJ2-5 TRBV20-1 SANSLAGGPGQETQY
TRBJ2-1 TRBV6-2/TRBV6-3 ASSYSKHDEQF
TRBJ1-2 TRBV27 ASIDRVGGYT
TRBJ2-7 TRBV5-1 ASSFGLAGDIEQY
TRBJ1-1 TRBV5-4 ASSLMGGTEAF
TRBJ2-7 TRBV4-3 ASSQWTDVREQY
TRBJ2-1 TRBV20-1 SASPSGGLSSYNEQF
TRBJ2-1 TRBV13 ASSLGSAWREQF
TRBJ1-3 TRBV24-1 ATSDFPAGNTIY
TRBJ2-3 TRBV21-1 ASSKLSDRAQY
TRBJ2-3 TRBV20-1 SARSWRESTDTQY
TRBJ1-2 TRBV24-1 ATSEDGYGYT
TRBJ1-2 TRBV12-3/TRBV12-4 ASSLIGGDGYT
TRBJ1-2 TRBV9 ASRASDSYGYT
TRBJ2-3 TRBV5-6 ASSPEGGVDTQY
TRBJ2-7 TRBV2 ASGGLAADYEQY
TRBJ1-1 TRBV5-1 ASSVERVSEAF
TRBJ2-5 TRBV18 ASSPGETQY
TRBJ2-7 TRBV14 ASSQRTGTPSYEQY